In this sample, the clone carrying this TCR beta chain is medium-sized. Its matching antigen is unknown. The table came from immunoSEQ multiplex PCR; TCRdb's copy has only in-frame clones and leaves some out. Altogether around 50,000 clones are present, approximately 78% being singletons, with the ten largest covering approximately 0.97%. Single viable CD3+CD4+CD8-CD45RO+ cells were sorted as the memory CD4+ T cells. Serostatus was set by detecting CMV pp150, pp28, p38, p52 IgG. This sample stems from a study of memory CD4+ T cells and cytomegalovirus serostatus. General study findings and limits: CMV serostatus prediction reached median AUC about 0.95, or 0.9 with US-trained model.

The CDR3 is made up of 12 amino acids. Germline V gene data show CDR1 as MDHEN and CDR2 as SYDVKM. V was clipped by 2 bases and J by 10 bases, with 11 bases between them. The sequence derives from an adult in good health and CMV-seronegative. Sequences were obtained from memory CD4+ T cells from blood. The rearrangement links TRBV28 to TRBJ1-2; D not resolved. DNA for the CDR3: TGTGCCAGCAGTTTAGGTTCAATGTACTACACCTTC. Translation: CASSLGSMYYTF.